A single sample gave rise to the 13 T cell receptor beta chains below, sequenced in a study of brain T cells in children with intractable seizures. Profiling relied on immunoSEQ multiplex PCR, and the TCRdb table lists in-frame clones only, not all of them. Of 340,000 or so clones in the sample, about 93% were seen once. Time point: blood from clinic visit 5 months post-surgery; TSC patient then seizure free. Sequencing used peripheral blood, obtained less than 6 months after surgery. All receptors come from a boy under three years old with tuberous sclerosis and intractable seizures.

The chain recombines TRBV9 with TRBJ2-3; D ambiguous. V was shortened by 0 bases and J by 5 bases, with 10 bases between the two germline ends. The CDR3 length is 14 residues. Germline V gives CDR1 SGDLS, CDR2 YYNGEE. The DNA of the CDR3 is TGTGCCAGCAGCGTAGGTGGATCCGGAGATACGCAGTATTTT. Its protein is CASSVGGSGDTQYF.

CDR3 loop: CASSPGGEIAFF. CDR3 DNA: TGTGCCAGCTCACCCGGGGGAGAGATAGCTTTCTTT. The V and J genes are TRBV18 and TRBJ1-1; perhaps TRBD1 as D (5 bases). Trimming took off 3 bases at V and 10 bases at J, with 12 bases between the two ends. Germline assignment: CDR1 KGHSH and CDR2 LQKENI. There are 12 residues in the CDR3.

On this clone: Other DNA sequences in this sample translate to the same CDR3. The V gene is TRBV7-9, the J gene TRBJ1-1, with a possible D match to TRBD1 (6 bases). The CDR3 extends over 15 amino acids. Germline V gene data show CDR1 as SEHNR and CDR2 as FQNEAQ (reference sequence). The V end was cut by 1 base, the J end by 1 base, with 10 bases between. In nucleotides, the CDR3 is TGTGCCAGCAGCTTAGAAGTAGGGGGGAACACTGAAGCTTTCTTT. It is translated as CASSLEVGGNTEAFF.

In regard to this clone: Other DNA sequences from this sample encode an identical CDR3 as well. This chain joins TRBV3-1 (or the pseudogene TRBV3-2) and TRBJ2-7; the D is unclear. CDR3 length: 13 amino acids. In germline, CDR1 is LGHDT, CDR2 YNNKEL (reference sequence). V lost 1 base to trimming and J lost 3 bases, with 7 bases between them. CDR3: CASSQVRSYEQYF. The CDR3 nucleotides are TGTGCCAGCAGCCAAGTACGTAGCTACGAGCAGTACTTC.

This rearrangement joins TRBV9 to TRBJ2-5; 8 bases match TRBD2. Germline CDR1 is SGDLS and CDR2 is YYNGEE. V gave up 3 bases and J gave up 2 bases; unmatched junction bases: 6. The CDR3 is made up of 15 amino acids. Here the CDR3 reads CASSGLARGQETQYF. In DNA form, the CDR3 reads TGTGCCAGCAGCGGACTAGCGAGGGGACAAGAGACCCAGTACTTC.

The rearrangement uses TRBV24-1 and TRBJ2-5; 9 bases agree with TRBD2. The CDR3 is 15 residues long. Germline V lookup: CDR1 KGHDR, CDR2 SFDVKD. V was clipped by 4 bases and J by 3 bases; unmatched bases: 5. The CDR3 loop is CATSEGIAGEETQYF. CDR3 DNA sequence: TGTGCCACCAGTGAGGGGATAGCGGGGGAAGAGACCCAGTACTTC.

With regard to this clone: A junction end diverges from the germline sequence, so it may reflect a read error. This sequence joins TRBV7-6 and TRBJ1-1; D gene unclear. From germline, CDR1 is SGHVS and CDR2 FNYEAQ. The CDR3 loop spans 13 amino acids. This chain's CDR3 is CASSLALNTEAFF. The CDR3 DNA reads as TGTGCCAGCAGCCTAGCACTGAACACTGAAGCTTTCTTT.

The rearrangement uses TRBV27 and TRBJ2-2; D unclear. CDR3 length: 15 amino acids. Trimming left V 4 bases short and J 1 base short, with 10 bases between. Germline V lookup: CDR1 MNHEY, CDR2 SMNVEV (reference sequence). CDR3: CASSSWTRNTGELFF. CDR3 bases: TGTGCCAGCAGTTCTTGGACGAGGAACACCGGGGAGCTGTTTTTT.

The chain recombines TRBV9 with TRBJ2-5; a weak D match, TRBD2 (6 bases). Trimming removed 0 bases from V and 2 bases from J, with 8 bases in between. This CDR3 has 14 residues. The V gene's germline CDR1 is SGDLS and CDR2 YYNGEE. Here the CDR3 DNA reads TGTGCCAGCAGCGTAGGGAGCGGGCAAGAGACCCAGTACTTC. Protein sequence: CASSVGSGQETQYF.

Points on this clone: Other DNA sequences of this sample code for an identical CDR3. The chain joins TRBV9 to TRBJ2-1; 11 bases are a match to TRBD2. Germline V gene lookup returns CDR1 SGDLS and CDR2 YYNGEE. Germline trimming cut 0 bases from V and 7 bases from J; bases unmatched to any gene: 3. This CDR3 has 15 amino acids. The CDR3 bases are TGTGCCAGCAGCGTAGTAGCGGGGGGGCAGAATGAGCAGTTCTTC. As protein: CASSVVAGGQNEQFF.

This clone was seen more than once but under ten times. Other DNA variants within this sample encode the same CDR3. The gene calls are TRBV4-1 and TRBJ1-5; no clear D gene. The V gene's germline CDR1 is MGHRA and CDR2 YSYEKL. The CDR3 length is 15 residues. Trimming cost V 1 base and J 2 bases, with 9 bases left between them. CDR3 DNA: TGCGCCAGCAGCCAAGGTCGACGAGGCAATCAGCCCCAGCATTTT. It codes for CASSQGRRGNQPQHF.

The chain links TRBV3-1 (or the pseudogene TRBV3-2) to TRBJ1-1; the D is unclear. With 4 bases removed from V and 4 bases from J, the gap between germline ends came to 10 bases. Germline CDR1 LGHDT, CDR2 YNNKEL (reference sequence). This CDR3 has 13 amino acids. The CDR3, as DNA: TGTGCCAGCAGCCCTGGGGAATTCACTGAAGCTTTCTTT. This encodes CASSPGEFTEAFF.

The V gene is TRBV7-9, the J gene TRBJ1-1; no definite D call. The CDR3 contains 11 residues. Trimming stripped 1 base from V and 11 bases from J, with 8 bases between. The germline gives CDR1 SEHNR, CDR2 FQNEAQ (reference sequence). CDR3 loop: CASSLGVGAFF. For the CDR3, the DNA is TGTGCCAGCAGCTTAGGGGTCGGGGCTTTCTTT.